Here is one T cell receptor beta chain with its context. The sample comes from a study of blood T cell repertoires in COVID-19. Study in general: Sites in the United States, Italy and Spain provided acute and convalescent COVID-19 samples. Sample material is recorded as cDNA or gDNA derived from T cells, B-cell-depleted T cells, or PBMCs.

Seattle's cohort entered during active infection and was followed longitudinally. Under the authors' procedure: Using reference gene primer amplification, nucleated cell counts were estimated. Some clones are missing from TCRdb's copy, which holds only in-frame ones; the method was immunoSEQ multiplex PCR. The D gene and trimming were derived from the DNA, and the V and J assignments and clone size from that table. This table has under 450,000 clones, approximately 88% appearing once. The origin of this receptor is a woman between 50 and 59 years old with COVID-19, enrolled during active disease. Specimen: peripheral blood.

The CDR3 region is CASTGGGEGYTF. CDR3 coding DNA: TGTGCCAGCACGGGGGGGGGCGAGGGCTACACCTTC. The chain joins TRBV6-5 to TRBJ1-2; tentative D call: TRBD1 (6 bases). The CDR3 consists of 12 residues. V was shortened by 7 bases and J by 8 bases, with 14 bases between the two germline ends. In germline, CDR1 is MNHEY, CDR2 SVGAGI.